This TCR beta chain was captured by sequencing in a study of yellow fever vaccine responses in identical twins. Notes on the study in general: Convergence reportedly seemed to mark part of the twins' vaccine T cell response, with personalization marking the rest.

V lost 2 bases, J lost 8 bases, and 11 bases stayed unmatched. Looked up from germline, CDR1 is KGHDR and CDR2 is SFDVKD. CDR3 size: 16 residues. TCRdb re-called the RT-PCR reads through MiXCR, storing one row per CDR3 protein. The repertoire includes under 20,000 distinct CDR3 sequences, around 65% of them detected once, and 2% to 2.5% sits in the top ten. This clonotype was counted between two and nine times. Its specificity is not known. The chain carries TRBV24-1 and TRBJ2-1; 7 nucleotides match TRBD1. The sequencing used T cells from blood (PBMCs), unsorted or a sorted subset (not recorded which), collected before or after yellow fever vaccination (not recorded which). The sequence was obtained from a woman aged 18-30 years who received the yellow fever vaccine. The CDR3 here is CATSDWDSKGSDEQFF. The CDR3 region has the DNA TGTGCCACCAGTGATTGGGACAGTAAGGGCAGCGATGAGCAGTTCTTC.